The 25 T cell receptor beta chains below all came from one sample that was sequenced in a study of cytomegalovirus exposure and HLA in healthy donors. Amplification used 60 Vbeta primers and 13 Jbeta primers. Assay: immunoSEQ multiplex PCR; the TCRdb copy retains only in-frame clones and omits some. The table shows 100,000 or so clones, with about 69% occurring only once. Sequencing was performed on PBMCs. The source is a man aged 40-49 years in good health and CMV-seronegative.

The rearrangement joins TRBV5-5 to TRBJ2-1, with TRBD1 identical over 7 bases. The CDR3 length is 11 residues. Germline V lookup: CDR1 SGHKS, CDR2 YYEKEE (reference sequence). V was pared by 4 bases and J by 9 bases, with 1 base of the junction left unmatched. The CDR3: CASSRDSEQFF. DNA of the CDR3: TGTGCCAGCAGCCGGGACAGTGAGCAGTTCTTC.

This clone has only a few counts. V is TRBV5-1 and J is TRBJ1-1; D is perhaps TRBD1 (5 bases). Germline V lookup: CDR1 SGHRS, CDR2 YFSETQ. V gave up 1 base and J gave up 6 bases, with 7 bases separating them. This CDR3 has 12 residues. CDR3 protein: CASSLWGAEAFF. For the CDR3, the DNA is TGCGCCAGCAGCTTGTGGGGGGCTGAAGCTTTCTTT. Filled out from reference TRBV5-1 and TRBJ1-1, the complete variable domain reads KAGVTQTPRYLIKTRGQQVTLSCSPISGHRSVSWYQQTPGQGLQFLFEYFSETQRNKGNFPGRFSGRQFSNSRSEMNVSTLELGDSALYLCASSLWGAEAFFGQGTRLTVV.

The rearrangement joins TRBV7-9 to TRBJ1-1; TRBD1 agrees at 7 bases. V lost 0 bases to trimming and J lost 11 bases; unmatched junction nucleotides: 6. This CDR3 comprises 13 residues. Germline V CDR1 and CDR2: SEHNR, FQNEAQ (reference sequence). The CDR3 coding sequence is TGTGCCAGCAGCTTAGCGGGGGCAGGGGGGGCTTTCTTT. It specifies CASSLAGAGGAFF.

The genes are TRBV5-1 and TRBJ1-2; 9 bases are shared with TRBD1. Germline loops: CDR1 SGHRS, CDR2 YFSETQ. V gave up 0 bases and J gave up 6 bases; unmatched junction bases: 6. The CDR3 covers 15 residues. CDR3 coding DNA: TGCGCCAGCAGCTTGGGGGACAGGGAGCATGATGGCTACACCTTC. It codes for CASSLGDREHDGYTF.

The chain's CDR3 is CASSGSTDTQYF. The DNA for the CDR3 is TGTGCCAGCTCCGGGTCCACAGATACGCAGTATTTT. The chain uses TRBV18 and TRBJ2-3; D unresolved. Looked up from germline, CDR1 is KGHSH and CDR2 is LQKENI. This CDR3 is built from 12 residues. V lost 6 bases and J lost 2, with 6 bases in between.

The chain recombines TRBV5-4 with TRBJ2-7; tentatively, D is TRBD1 (5 bases). Trimming removed 10 bases at V and 5 bases at J, with 19 bases between. Germline V gives CDR1 SGHNT, CDR2 YYREEE (reference sequence). The CDR3 runs 13 residues. The CDR3 is CAATALGRDEQYF. The CDR3 DNA follows: TGTGCCGCTACGGCTCTGGGCAGGGACGAGCAGTACTTC. Full variable domain (rest looked up from reference TRBV5-4 and TRBJ2-7): ETGVTQSPTHLIKTRGQQVTLRCSSQSGHNTVSWYQQALGQGPQFIFQYYREEENGRGNFPPRFSGLQFPNYSSELNVNALELDDSALYLCAATALGRDEQYFGPGTRLTVT.

The chain joins TRBV6-5 to TRBJ2-3; 9 bases map to TRBD1. Germline lookup yields CDR1 MNHEY and CDR2 SVGAGI. CDR3 size: 14 residues. Trimming took 6 bases from V and 2 from J; bases not matched to a gene: 3. The CDR3 region has the DNA TGTGCCAGCAGGGGGACAGGGCCCACAGATACGCAGTATTTT. It specifies CASRGTGPTDTQYF.

The count of this clone is one. The V call is TRBV5-6, the J call TRBJ2-5; D not certain. CDR3 length: 14 residues. Trimming left V 0 bases short and J 5 bases short, with 11 bases between. Germline V lookup: CDR1 SGHDT, CDR2 YYEEEE. DNA for the CDR3: TGTGCCAGCAGCTTGGGACTCGAGGCGGAGACCCAGTACTTC. The encoded protein is CASSLGLEAETQYF.

This sequence joins TRBV19 and TRBJ2-3; D uncertain. This CDR3 region has 13 residues. V shed 8 bases and J shed 3 bases, with 12 bases lying between them. Germline CDR1 LNHDA, CDR2 SQIVND (reference sequence). CDR3 region: CASGPQSTDTQYF. DNA for the CDR3: TGTGCCAGTGGGCCGCAAAGTACAGATACGCAGTATTTT.

V and J are TRBV19 and TRBJ2-7; 7 nucleotides align to TRBD1. Germline V gene lookup returns CDR1 LNHDA and CDR2 SQIVND (reference sequence). V dropped 3 bases and J dropped 1; count of bases not matched to a gene: 6. The CDR3 runs 15 residues. CDR3 sequence reads: CASSIGPGGSYEQYF. DNA for the CDR3: TGTGCCAGTAGTATCGGCCCAGGGGGTTCCTACGAGCAGTACTTC. Drawing the rest from reference TRBV19 and TRBJ2-7, the complete variable domain is DGGITQSPKYLFRKEGQNVTLSCEQNLNHDAMYWYRQDPGQGLRLIYYSQIVNDFQKGDIAEGYSVSREKKESFPLTVTSAQKNPTAFYLCASSIGPGGSYEQYFGPGTRLTVT.

V gene TRBV5-4 combines with J gene TRBJ2-3; TRBD2 might be the D (5 bases). V was pared by 2 bases and J by 5 bases, with 12 bases between. There are 14 residues in the CDR3. CDR1 is SGHNT, CDR2 YYREEE, per germline (reference sequence). The CDR3, as DNA: TGTGCCAGCAGCTTCGGTGGCGAGGGAGATACGCAGTATTTT. Translated, it gives CASSFGGEGDTQYF.

This sequence joins TRBV9 and TRBJ2-1, with 8 bases that match TRBD1. The ends lost 1 base at V and 7 bases at J; junction bases unmatched: 10. The CDR3 sequence is 16 residues long. Germline assignment: CDR1 SGDLS and CDR2 YYNGEE. As DNA, the CDR3 is TGTGCCAGCAGCGTACTGGCCCAGGGGGCAAGGAATGAGCAGTTCTTC. Its translation is CASSVLAQGARNEQFF.

This rearrangement joins TRBV27 to TRBJ2-4; the D is unclear. Germline CDR1 and CDR2: MNHEY and SMNVEV (reference sequence). The CDR3 contains 20 residues. The V gene lost 1 base and the J gene lost 0 bases, with 22 bases spanning the gap. The CDR3 DNA is TGTGCCAGCAGTTTATACTCCAGCCCGGGTACCCTACTAGCCAAAAACATTCAGTACTTC. Translated: CASSLYSSPGTLLAKNIQYF.

The J gene is TRBJ2-1, the V gene TRBV2; 7 bases are shared with TRBD2. The V gene end was trimmed by 6 bases and the J gene end by 3 bases; junction bases not matched to a gene: 17. The CDR3 loop spans 18 amino acids. Germline loops: CDR1 SNHLY, CDR2 FYNNEI. The CDR3: CASRSVGSAGVVYNEQFF. The CDR3 DNA sequence: TGTGCCAGCAGGTCGGTCGGTTCGGCGGGAGTTGTCTACAATGAGCAGTTCTTC.

This clone appeared a few times. The chain carries TRBV6-1 and TRBJ1-5, with D unresolved. Trimming took 5 bases from V and 0 from J, leaving 11 bases between them. CDR1 MNHNS and CDR2 SASEGT come from the germline V gene. The CDR3 runs 15 residues. The CDR3 DNA is TGTGCCAGCAGTTGGGTGGAGTATAGCAATCAGCCCCAGCATTTT. Translating it yields CASSWVEYSNQPQHF.

This chain joins TRBV7-3 and TRBJ1-1; 8 bases map to TRBD1. Germline CDR1 is SGHTA and CDR2 is FQGTGA. CDR3 length equals 16 residues. V lost 7 bases, J lost 4 bases, and 14 bases stayed unmatched. The CDR3 nucleotides read TGTGCCAGCACCCTAGGCGTCGAGGACAGGGTCACTGAAGCTTTCTTT. It is translated as CASTLGVEDRVTEAFF.

This clone appeared a few times. V gene TRBV4-3 combines with J gene TRBJ2-3; D might be TRBD2 (5 bases). Germline V gene data show CDR1 as LGHNA and CDR2 as YSLEER. This CDR3 has 15 residues. The ends were cut back, 4 bases at V and 7 bases at J, with 18 bases in the middle. The CDR3 nucleotides read TGCGCCAGCAGCCTAGGACTGATCGGCACGAATACGCAGTATTTT. It translates to CASSLGLIGTNTQYF.

This clone occurred once. The V gene is TRBV7-3, the J gene TRBJ2-7, with 9 nucleotides matching TRBD2. Germline values: CDR1 SGHTA, CDR2 FQGTGA. The CDR3 runs to 16 residues. V shed 0 bases, J shed 4 bases, and the junction held 7 bases outside the gene matches. CDR3 DNA sequence: TGTGCCAGCAGCTTAACGGGTAGCGGGGGTGTTTACGAGCAGTACTTC. Its protein is CASSLTGSGGVYEQYF.

The chain joins TRBV28 to TRBJ2-2, with a weak D call TRBD1 (6 bases). With 9 bases removed from V and 2 bases from J, the gap between germline ends came to 13 bases. The germline V gene has CDR1 MDHEN and CDR2 SYDVKM. The CDR3 spans 14 residues. The CDR3: CASGWTANTGELFF. CDR3 DNA: TGTGCCAGTGGTTGGACAGCTAACACCGGGGAGCTGTTTTTT. The whole variable domain, remainder taken from reference TRBV28 and TRBJ2-2, is DVKVTQSSRYLVKRTGEKVFLECVQDMDHENMFWYRQDPGLGLRLIYFSYDVKMKEKGDIPEGYSVSREKKERFSLILESASTNQTSMYLCASGWTANTGELFFGEGSRLTVL.

This clone was counted between two and nine times. The V call is TRBV7-2, the J call TRBJ2-6, with 8 bases that match TRBD1. Germline-derived CDR1 and CDR2 are SGHTA and FQGNSA. With 0 bases clipped from V and 0 bases from J, the junction kept 10 bases outside the gene matches. This CDR3 comprises 20 residues. The CDR3 DNA sequence: TGTGCCAGCAGCTTAGCCCTTAGACAGGGGATCATCTCTGGGGCCAACGTCCTGACTTTC. Its translation is CASSLALRQGIISGANVLTF.

This rearrangement joins TRBV6-5 to TRBJ2-7, with a weak D call TRBD1 (6 bases). Germline CDR1 is MNHEY and CDR2 is SVGAGI. V dropped 6 bases and J dropped 1 base, with 10 bases sitting between them. The CDR3 has 13 residues. CDR3 region: CASSGQPSYEQYF. The DNA for the CDR3 is TGTGCCAGCAGCGGACAGCCTTCCTACGAGCAGTACTTC.

J is TRBJ2-3 and V is TRBV28; the match to TRBD2 covers 10 bases. Losses at the gene ends were 8 bases for V and 2 bases for J; bases not matched to a gene: 22. Germline-derived CDR1 and CDR2 are MDHEN and SYDVKM. This CDR3 spans 20 amino acids. In nucleotides, the CDR3 is TGTGCCAGCGTATCGTGGAGCGGGGGGGCGGGAATTGGGGACACAGATACGCAGTATTTT. Its protein product is CASVSWSGGAGIGDTDTQYF.

This chain connects TRBV14 to TRBJ2-5; D ambiguous. Trimming cost V 0 bases and J 2 bases, with 7 bases left between them. CDR3 size: 14 residues. The germline gives CDR1 SGHDN, CDR2 FVKESK. CDR3 coding DNA: TGTGCCAGCAGCCAAGATAACCAGCAAGAGACCCAGTACTTC. It translates to CASSQDNQQETQYF.

The chain carries TRBV4-3 and TRBJ1-2; the D gene is possibly TRBD1 (6 bases). The germline V and J ends were trimmed by 0 bases and 6 bases, with 20 bases remaining between them. The CDR3 runs to 17 residues. Germline V gene lookup returns CDR1 LGHNA and CDR2 YSLEER. The CDR3 DNA sequence: TGCGCCAGCAGCCAAGATAGGAGGGGGAGGGGAGAAAATGGCTACACCTTC. Amino acids: CASSQDRRGRGENGYTF.

The genes are TRBV15 and TRBJ2-5; 7 bases map to TRBD1. The CDR3 is made up of 15 amino acids. The germline CDR1 and CDR2 sequences are LNHNV and YYDKDF (reference sequence). V shed 6 bases and J 1 base; nucleotides not matched to a gene: 8. The CDR3 region has the DNA TGTGCCACCAGATCGACAGGGTGGCCCCAAGAGACCCAGTACTTC. Protein sequence: CATRSTGWPQETQYF.